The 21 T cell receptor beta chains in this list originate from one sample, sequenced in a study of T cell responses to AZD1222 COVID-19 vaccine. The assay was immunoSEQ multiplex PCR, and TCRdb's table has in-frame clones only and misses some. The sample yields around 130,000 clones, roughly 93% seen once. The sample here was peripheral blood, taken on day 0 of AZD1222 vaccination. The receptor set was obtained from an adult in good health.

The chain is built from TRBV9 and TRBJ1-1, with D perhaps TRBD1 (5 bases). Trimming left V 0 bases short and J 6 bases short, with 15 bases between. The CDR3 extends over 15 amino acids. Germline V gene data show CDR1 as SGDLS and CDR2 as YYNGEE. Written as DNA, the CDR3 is TGTGCCAGCAGCGTAGGGATAGGGGCCAAATCTGAAGCTTTCTTT. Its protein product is CASSVGIGAKSEAFF.

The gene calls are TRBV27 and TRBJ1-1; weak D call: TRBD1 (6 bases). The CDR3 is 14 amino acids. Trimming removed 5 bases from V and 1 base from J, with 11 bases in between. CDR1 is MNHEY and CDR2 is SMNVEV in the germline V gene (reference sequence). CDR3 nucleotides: TGTGCCAGCAGTGGGGGGGGGCAGAACACTGAAGCTTTCTTT. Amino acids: CASSGGGQNTEAFF.

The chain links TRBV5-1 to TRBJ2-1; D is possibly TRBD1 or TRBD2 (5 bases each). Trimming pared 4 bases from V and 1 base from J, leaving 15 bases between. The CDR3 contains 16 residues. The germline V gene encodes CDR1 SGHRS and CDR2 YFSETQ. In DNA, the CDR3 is TGCGCCAGCAGCATCCTCGGGGACCTGTCCTACAATGAGCAGTTCTTC. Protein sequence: CASSILGDLSYNEQFF.

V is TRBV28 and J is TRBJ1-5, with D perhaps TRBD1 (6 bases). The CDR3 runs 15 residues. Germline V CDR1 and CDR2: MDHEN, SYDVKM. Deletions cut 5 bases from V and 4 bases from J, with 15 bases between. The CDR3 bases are TGTGCCAGCAGTAACTACCAGGGGCCGAATCAGCCCCAGCATTTT. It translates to CASSNYQGPNQPQHF.

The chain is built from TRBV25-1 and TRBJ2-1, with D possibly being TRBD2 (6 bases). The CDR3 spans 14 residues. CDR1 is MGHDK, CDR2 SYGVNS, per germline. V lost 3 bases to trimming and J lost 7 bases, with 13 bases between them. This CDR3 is CASSEAGLGNEQFF. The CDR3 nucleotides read TGTGCCAGCAGTGAGGCGGGATTAGGTAATGAGCAGTTCTTC.

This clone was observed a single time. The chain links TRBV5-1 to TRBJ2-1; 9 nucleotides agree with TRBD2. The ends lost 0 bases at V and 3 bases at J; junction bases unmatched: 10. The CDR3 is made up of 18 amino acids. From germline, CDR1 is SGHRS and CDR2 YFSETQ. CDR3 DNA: TGCGCCAGCAGCTTGGCCGTTAGTAGCGGGGGCGACTACAATGAGCAGTTCTTC. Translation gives CASSLAVSSGGDYNEQFF. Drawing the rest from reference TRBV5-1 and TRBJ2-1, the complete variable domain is KAGVTQTPRYLIKTRGQQVTLSCSPISGHRSVSWYQQTPGQGLQFLFEYFSETQRNKGNFPGRFSGRQFSNSRSEMNVSTLELGDSALYLCASSLAVSSGGDYNEQFFGPGTRLTVL.

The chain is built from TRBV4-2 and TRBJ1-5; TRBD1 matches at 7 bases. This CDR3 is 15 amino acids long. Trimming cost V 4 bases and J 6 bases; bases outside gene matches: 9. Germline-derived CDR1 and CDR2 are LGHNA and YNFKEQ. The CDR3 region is CASSLTGEGRQPQHF. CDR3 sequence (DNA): TGTGCCAGCAGCCTTACAGGGGAGGGGCGTCAGCCCCAGCATTTT.

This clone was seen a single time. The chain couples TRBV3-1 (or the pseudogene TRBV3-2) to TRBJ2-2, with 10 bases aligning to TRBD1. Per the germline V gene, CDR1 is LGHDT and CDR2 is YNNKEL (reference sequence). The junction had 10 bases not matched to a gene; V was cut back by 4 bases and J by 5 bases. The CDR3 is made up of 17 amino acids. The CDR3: CASSPRGRTGGTGELFF. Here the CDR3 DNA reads TGTGCCAGCAGCCCCCGAGGGAGGACAGGGGGAACCGGGGAGCTGTTTTTT.

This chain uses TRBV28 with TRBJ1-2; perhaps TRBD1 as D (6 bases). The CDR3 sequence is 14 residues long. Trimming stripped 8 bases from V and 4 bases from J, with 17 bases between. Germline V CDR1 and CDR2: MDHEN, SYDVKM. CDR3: CASAASPGVYGYTF. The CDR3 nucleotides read TGTGCCAGCGCCGCGAGCCCAGGGGTCTATGGCTACACCTTC.

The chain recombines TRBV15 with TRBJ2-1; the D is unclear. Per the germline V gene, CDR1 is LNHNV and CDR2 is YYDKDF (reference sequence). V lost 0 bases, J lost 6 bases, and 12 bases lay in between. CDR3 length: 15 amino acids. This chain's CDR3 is CATSRDVFSGNEQFF. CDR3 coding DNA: TGTGCCACCAGCAGAGATGTCTTTTCGGGCAATGAGCAGTTCTTC. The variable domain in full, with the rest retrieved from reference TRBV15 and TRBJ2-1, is DAMVIQNPRYQVTQFGKPVTLSCSQTLNHNVMYWYQQKSSQAPKLLFHYYDKDFNNEADTPDNFQSRRPNTSFCFLDIRSPGLGDTAMYLCATSRDVFSGNEQFFGPGTRLTVL.

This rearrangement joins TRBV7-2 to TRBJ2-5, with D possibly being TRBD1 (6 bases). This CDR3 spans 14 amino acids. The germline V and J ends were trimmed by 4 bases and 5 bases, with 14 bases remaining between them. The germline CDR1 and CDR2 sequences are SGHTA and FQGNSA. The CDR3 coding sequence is TGTGCCAGCAGCTCACTGGGGGCTCCGGAGACCCAGTACTTC. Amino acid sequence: CASSSLGAPETQYF.

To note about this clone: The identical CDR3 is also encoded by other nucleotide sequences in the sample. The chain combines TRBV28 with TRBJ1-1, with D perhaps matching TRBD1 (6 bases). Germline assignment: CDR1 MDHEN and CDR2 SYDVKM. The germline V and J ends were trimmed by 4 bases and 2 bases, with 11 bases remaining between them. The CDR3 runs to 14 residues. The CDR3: CASSSRGLNTEAFF. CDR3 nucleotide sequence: TGTGCCAGCAGTTCCAGGGGCCTCAACACTGAAGCTTTCTTT.

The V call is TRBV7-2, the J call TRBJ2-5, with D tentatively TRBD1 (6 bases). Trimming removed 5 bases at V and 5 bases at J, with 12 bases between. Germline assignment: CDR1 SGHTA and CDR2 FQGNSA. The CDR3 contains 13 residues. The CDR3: CASSPRGWETQYF. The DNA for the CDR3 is TGTGCCAGCAGCCCGAGGGGGTGGGAGACCCAGTACTTC.

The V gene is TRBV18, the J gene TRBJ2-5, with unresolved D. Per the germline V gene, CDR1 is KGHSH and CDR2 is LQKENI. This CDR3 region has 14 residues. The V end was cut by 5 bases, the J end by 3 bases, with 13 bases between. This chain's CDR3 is CASSERHSEETQYF. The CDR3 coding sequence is TGTGCCAGCTCAGAAAGACACTCAGAAGAGACCCAGTACTTC. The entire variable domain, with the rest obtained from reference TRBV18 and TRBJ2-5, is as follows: NAGVMQNPRHLVRRRGQEARLRCSPMKGHSHVYWYRQLPEEGLKFMVYLQKENIIDESGMPKERFSAEFPKEGPSILRIQQVVRGDSAAYFCASSERHSEETQYFGPGTRLLVL.

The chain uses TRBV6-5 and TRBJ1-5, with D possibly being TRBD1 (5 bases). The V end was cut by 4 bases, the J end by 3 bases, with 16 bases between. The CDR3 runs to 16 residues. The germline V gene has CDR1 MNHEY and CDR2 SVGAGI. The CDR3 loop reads CASSSISGHVNQPQHF. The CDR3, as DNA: TGTGCCAGCAGTTCCATCTCGGGGCACGTCAATCAGCCCCAGCATTTT.

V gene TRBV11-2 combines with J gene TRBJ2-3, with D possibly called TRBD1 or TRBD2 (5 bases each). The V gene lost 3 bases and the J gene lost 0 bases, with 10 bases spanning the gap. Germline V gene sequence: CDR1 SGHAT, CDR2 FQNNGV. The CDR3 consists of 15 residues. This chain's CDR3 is CASSFGGTSTDTQYF. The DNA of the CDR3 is TGTGCCAGCAGCTTTGGGGGAACTAGCACAGATACGCAGTATTTT.

CDR3 region: CASSFGDREVNEQYF. CDR3 DNA sequence: TGTGCCAGCAGTTTTGGGGACAGGGAGGTCAACGAGCAGTACTTC. The V call is TRBV28, the J call TRBJ2-7; 9 bases fit TRBD1. CDR3 size: 15 residues. Looked up from germline, CDR1 is MDHEN and CDR2 is SYDVKM. V dropped 3 bases and J dropped 5; count of bases not matched to a gene: 8.

In nucleotides, the CDR3 is TGTGCCAGCAATTCGGGACCCTTAAACTATGGCTACACCTTC. Its protein is CASNSGPLNYGYTF. The chain joins TRBV6-5 to TRBJ1-2; possible D gene TRBD1, 5 bases. V lost 7 bases and J 2 bases, leaving 14 bases between the germline ends. Germline V gives CDR1 MNHEY, CDR2 SVGAGI. The CDR3 loop spans 14 amino acids.

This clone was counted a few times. CDR3 loop: CSVEPGQGAYEQYF. CDR3 coding DNA: TGCAGCGTGGAGCCGGGACAGGGGGCTTACGAGCAGTACTTC. The chain recombines TRBV29-1 with TRBJ2-7; 12 nucleotides agree with TRBD1. J gave up 4 bases and V 6 bases, and 7 bases lay outside the gene matches. The CDR3 spans 14 residues. Germline-derived CDR1 and CDR2 are SQVTM and ANQGSEA.

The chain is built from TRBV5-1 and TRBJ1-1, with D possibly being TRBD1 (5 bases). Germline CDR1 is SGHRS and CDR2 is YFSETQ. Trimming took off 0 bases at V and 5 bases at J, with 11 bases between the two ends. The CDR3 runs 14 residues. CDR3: CASSLDGAVTEAFF. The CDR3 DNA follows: TGCGCCAGCAGCTTGGACGGGGCCGTTACTGAAGCTTTCTTT.

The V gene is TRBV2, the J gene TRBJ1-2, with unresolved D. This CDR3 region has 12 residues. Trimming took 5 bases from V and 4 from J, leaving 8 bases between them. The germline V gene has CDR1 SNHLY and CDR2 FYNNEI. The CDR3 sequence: CASSIVAYGYTF. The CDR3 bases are TGTGCCAGCAGTATTGTGGCCTATGGCTACACCTTC.